This note documents a single TCR beta chain sequence. This record belongs to a study of blood T cell repertoires in COVID-19. On the study more broadly: The study drew acute and convalescent COVID-19 samples from the United States, Italy and Spain. Sources were T cells, B-cell-depleted T cells, or PBMCs; the material itself was cDNA or gDNA.

Germline-derived CDR1 and CDR2 are MNHEY and SVGEGT. The CDR3 is 16 residues long. Between the trimmed V and J ends, which lost 6 bases and 9 bases, there was a span of 24 bases. The authors' processing: Amplification of reference gene primers was used by the study to estimate nucleated cell counts. Some clones are missing from TCRdb's copy, which holds only in-frame ones; the method was immunoSEQ multiplex PCR. The V and J calls and clone size were taken over from that table, and D and trimming were inferred from the DNA. The sample carries fewer than 120,000 clones, over 65% recorded once. The sequenced material came from peripheral blood. This receptor was obtained from a woman of 80 years or more with acute or convalescent COVID-19. The chain joins TRBV6-2 or TRBV6-3 to TRBJ2-1; D is possibly TRBD2 (7 bases). The DNA for the CDR3 is TGTGCCAGCAGCCCTCCGGGGGGCGGGGGCCCGTCTGAGCAGTTCTTC. It encodes CASSPPGGGGPSEQFF.